These 7 T cell receptor beta chains originate from one sample sequenced in a study of CD8+ T cells in alopecia areata. RNA was isolated and reverse transcribed to cDNA, the sequencing template. Sequencing was performed with immunoSEQ multiplex PCR; in TCRdb, only in-frame clones are kept and a portion is missing. The sample lists more than 200,000 clones, approximately 61% occurring once. The sample was CD4+ T cells sorted from blood, taken at week 0. The receptors were gathered from a human donor with alopecia areata.

DNA of the CDR3: TGTGCTACCACTTGGGGCAGCTCCTACAATGAGCAGTTCTTC. Translating it yields CATTWGSSYNEQFF. The J gene is TRBJ2-1, the V gene TRBV25-1; maybe TRBD1 (5 bases). The CDR3 contains 14 residues. Germline CDR1 and CDR2: MGHDK and SYGVNS.

There are a few counts of this clone. The chain carries TRBV29-1 and TRBJ2-5; 11 bases are shared with TRBD2. The CDR3 has 15 residues. Germline CDR1 is SQVTM and CDR2 is ANQGSEA. Trimming at V came to 5 bases and at J to 2 bases, leaving 7 bases not matched to a gene. The CDR3 region has the DNA TGCAGCGTTTCAGGACTAGCGGGCTTACAAGAGACCCAGTACTTC. Translated: CSVSGLAGLQETQYF.

The V gene is TRBV29-1, the J gene TRBJ2-7; 7 bases are shared with TRBD1. Germline CDR1 and CDR2: SQVTM and ANQGSEA. The J segment lost 5 bases and the V segment lost 0 bases, leaving 1 base of the junction unmatched. CDR3 length: 12 amino acids. The CDR3 sequence: CSVEDGTDEQYF. CDR3 coding DNA: TGCAGCGTTGAAGATGGGACAGACGAGCAGTACTTC.

Notes on this clone: The identical CDR3 is also encoded by other nucleotide sequences in the sample. The chain uses TRBV20-1 and TRBJ2-5; D not certain. Germline V CDR1 and CDR2: DFQATT, SNEGSKA (reference sequence). V lost 3 bases and J lost 2, with 4 bases in between. This CDR3 is built from 11 residues. This CDR3 reads CSARRQETQYF. Written as DNA, the CDR3 is TGCAGTGCTAGGAGACAAGAGACCCAGTACTTC.

This clone was seen a handful of times. The chain carries TRBV15 and TRBJ2-1; TRBD1 or TRBD2 may be the D gene (6 bases each). Trimming stripped 1 base from V and 2 bases from J, with 9 bases between. Germline CDR1 reads LNHNV; CDR2 reads YYDKDF (reference sequence). CDR3 length equals 15 residues. The CDR3 DNA reads as TGTGCCACCAGCAGAGGGGGGGCTACCTACAATGAGCAGTTCTTC. Its protein product is CATSRGGATYNEQFF.

The V and J genes are TRBV7-9 and TRBJ2-5, with a weak D call TRBD2 (5 bases). V lost 4 bases and J 1 base, leaving 7 bases between the germline ends. Germline V gene data show CDR1 as SEHNR and CDR2 as FQNEAQ (reference sequence). The CDR3 length is 13 residues. The CDR3 spells CASSYGLQETQYF. In nucleotides, the CDR3 is TGTGCCAGCAGCTACGGACTCCAAGAGACCCAGTACTTC.

This chain links TRBV20-1 with TRBJ1-1; no clear D. Trimming shortened V by 6 bases and J by 2 bases, and 7 bases separated the two germline ends. The CDR3 spans 11 residues. Germline V gene sequence: CDR1 DFQATT, CDR2 SNEGSKA (reference sequence). For the CDR3, the DNA is TGCAGTGCCAGTCTAAACACTGAAGCTTTCTTT. This encodes CSASLNTEAFF.